This T cell receptor beta chain was recovered during a study of tumor-infiltrating lymphocytes in primary liver carcinoma. Overall study results and limits: Blood trailed tumors significantly in top-250-clone fraction (p = 0.039). Reduced overlap was seen in tumor-adjacent and tumor-blood pairs versus tumor region pairs.

Out of unsorted whole blood came the blood RNA, and germline DNA was extracted as well. Reverse transcription of around 500 ng total RNA with a constant-region primer produced TCR beta cDNA. Three-round nested multiplex PCR performed with slightly modified ARM-PCR produced the TCR beta libraries. A C-beta reverse primer and TRBV1-TRBV30 forward primers served in each of the first two PCR rounds, at 10 cycles apiece. TCRdb recomputed calls from the multiplex PCR reads with MiXCR, one row per CDR3 protein. The data contain 300,000 to 400,000 distinct CDR3 sequences, around 60% of them singletons. After removal of 8 bases from V and 9 bases from J, the junction contained 17 bases not matched to a gene. There are 16 residues in the CDR3. Points on this clonotype: Its antigen is unknown. This clone may be a read error of a much larger clone one base away.

The sample comprised peripheral blood. The source is a man between 35 and 55 years old with primary liver carcinoma and hepatitis B virus infection. V is TRBV12-3 or TRBV12-4 and J is TRBJ2-1; 9 bases map to TRBD2. The DNA for the CDR3 is TGTGCCAGCGGTCAGCGGGGGGTAGCGGGCCGGGGTGAGCAGTTCTTC. Its translation is CASGQRGVAGRGEQFF.